These 10 T cell receptor beta chains share one sample of origin, sequenced in a study of T cells in Graves' hyperthyroidism and ophthalmopathy. Amplified TCR beta CDR3 regions came from RNA transcripts. The TCR CDR3 was amplified in a first-round RT-PCR using the HTBI primer set. TCRdb fed the multiplex PCR reads into MiXCR, producing one record per CDR3 protein. The sample holds around 520,000 distinct CDR3 sequences; 13% to 15% are singletons and the top ten take around a sixth. Sequenced material: blood. These receptors were collected from a young woman with Graves' hyperthyroidism.

This clonotype was counted at least ten times. The J gene is TRBJ2-2, the V gene TRBV10-3, with D tentatively TRBD1 or TRBD2 (5 bases each). Per the germline V gene, CDR1 is ENHRY and CDR2 is SYGVKD. V dropped 6 bases and J dropped 6 bases, with 8 bases sitting between them. The CDR3 loop spans 12 amino acids. The CDR3 is CAIREGSGELFF. The CDR3 DNA follows: TGTGCCATCAGAGAGGGGTCCGGGGAGCTGTTTTTT.

This clonotype was observed at least ten times. A junction boundary mismatches the germline segment, possibly from a read error. The chain is built from TRBV2 and TRBJ2-7; weak D call: TRBD2 (6 bases). Germline CDR1 SNHLY, CDR2 FYNNEI. The CDR3 sequence is 13 residues long. The CDR3: CASREAGRYEQYF. For the CDR3, the DNA is TGTGCCAGCAGGGAAGCGGGCCGTTACGAGCAGTACTTC.

This clonotype has only a few counts. The genes are TRBV9 and TRBJ2-3; the match to TRBD2 covers 10 bases. From germline, CDR1 is SGDLS and CDR2 YYNGEE. V lost 4 bases to trimming and J lost 3 bases; unmatched junction nucleotides: 8. The CDR3 consists of 16 residues. The CDR3 spells CASSTRKLAGTDTQYF. The CDR3 nucleotides read TGTGCCAGCAGCACCCGTAAACTAGCGGGAACAGATACGCAGTATTTT.

The CDR3 region is CAWSVPGTYEQYV. The CDR3 nucleotides are TGTGCCTGGAGTGTACCGGGTACCTACGAGCAGTACGTC. The V gene is TRBV30, the J gene TRBJ2-7; no clear D. This CDR3 is 13 amino acids long. Germline values: CDR1 GTSNPN, CDR2 SVGIG (reference sequence). Trimming took 0 bases from V and 2 from J, leaving 8 bases between them.

There are a few counts of this clonotype. At one end, the junction sequence differs from germline, possibly due to a read error. J is TRBJ1-5 and V is TRBV20-1; D call uncertain. This CDR3 is built from 13 residues. Germline-derived CDR1 and CDR2 are DFQATT and SNEGSKA (reference sequence). CDR3 protein: CSVRGRGNRPQHF. DNA of the CDR3: TGCAGTGTCCGAGGTCGTGGAAATCGGCCCCAGCATTTT.

This chain links TRBV6-1 with TRBJ1-5; 7 bases align to TRBD1. The CDR3 sequence is 17 residues long. The V gene's germline CDR1 is MNHNS and CDR2 SASEGT. V lost 5 bases, J lost 4 bases, and 14 bases stayed unmatched. The CDR3 is CASSSPSGGGSNQPQHF. Here the CDR3 DNA reads TGTGCCAGCAGTAGCCCTTCAGGGGGAGGTTCAAATCAGCCCCAGCATTTT.

There are many counts of this clonotype. CDR3 bases: TGTGCCAGCAGCTTACGTCCGGAGTCCTACGAGCAGTACTTC. It specifies CASSLRPESYEQYF. The genes are TRBV7-3 and TRBJ2-7; D unclear. The CDR3 consists of 14 residues. Germline V gene lookup returns CDR1 SGHTA and CDR2 FQGTGA. V was cut by 2 bases and J by 1 base, with 9 bases left in between.

The chain is built from TRBV9 and TRBJ2-2; D uncertain. Germline-derived CDR1 and CDR2 are SGDLS and YYNGEE. CDR3 length: 15 residues. Deletions cut 0 bases from V and 1 base from J, with 7 bases between. CDR3 sequence reads: CASSVAGKNTGELFF. CDR3 sequence (DNA): TGTGCCAGCAGCGTAGCGGGCAAGAACACCGGGGAGCTGTTTTTT.

This clonotype was observed many times. This chain connects TRBV12-3 or TRBV12-4 to TRBJ2-3; 7 bases match TRBD2. Trimming removed 6 bases from V and 5 bases from J; junction bases left unmatched: 8. The CDR3 sequence is 14 residues long. CDR3 sequence reads: CASSPLAAGDTQYF. DNA for the CDR3: TGTGCCAGCAGCCCCCTAGCGGCCGGAGATACGCAGTATTTT.

This clonotype has ten or more counts. The genes are TRBV3-1 and TRBJ2-5; 11 nucleotides align to TRBD2. The CDR3 covers 17 residues. J gave up 4 bases and V 2 bases, and 9 bases lay outside the gene matches. CDR1 is LGHDT, CDR2 YNNKEL, per germline (reference sequence). CDR3 nucleotides: TGTGCCAGCAGCCAACCCCATAGCGGGAGGGCCTCAGAGACCCAGTACTTC. Translation gives CASSQPHSGRASETQYF.